This T cell receptor (beta chain) was recovered during a study of CD8 T cells in Susac syndrome. RNA, at about 0.5 to 1 ug, was reverse transcribed with random hexamers. Amplification of TCR beta CDR3 by immunoSEQ multiplex PCR spanned 54 Vbeta and 13 Jbeta. Each CDR3 protein gets one entry after TCRdb re-called the immunoSEQ multiplex PCR reads with MiXCR. The data hold about 280,000 distinct CDR3 sequences, with around 84% observed a single time. Per the germline V gene, CDR1 is SNHLY and CDR2 is FYNNEI. V lost 4 bases to trimming and J lost 1 base, with 7 bases between them. This CDR3 region has 13 residues. The authors negatively isolated CD8+ and CD4+ T cells and FACS-enriched TEMRA cells.

The receptor's source is a human donor with multiple sclerosis. The genes are TRBV2 and TRBJ1-2; tentatively, D is TRBD1 (6 bases). The sequenced sample consisted of CD8+ T cells from PBMCs. The CDR3 sequence: CASSGTDNYGYTF. As DNA, the CDR3 is TGTGCCAGCAGTGGGACAGATAACTATGGCTACACCTTC.